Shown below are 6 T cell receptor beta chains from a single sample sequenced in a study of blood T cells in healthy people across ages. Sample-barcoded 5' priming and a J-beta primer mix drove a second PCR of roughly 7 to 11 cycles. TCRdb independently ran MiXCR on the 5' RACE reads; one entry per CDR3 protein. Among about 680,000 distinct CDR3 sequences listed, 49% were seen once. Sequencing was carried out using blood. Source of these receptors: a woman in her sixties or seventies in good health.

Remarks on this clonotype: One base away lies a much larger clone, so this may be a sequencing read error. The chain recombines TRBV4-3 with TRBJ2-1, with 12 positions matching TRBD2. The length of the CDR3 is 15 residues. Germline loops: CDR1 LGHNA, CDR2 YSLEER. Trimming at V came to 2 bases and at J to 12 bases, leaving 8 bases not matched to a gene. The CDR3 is CASSQTSGRLSVQFF. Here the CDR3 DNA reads TGCGCCAGCAGCCAAACTAGCGGGAGGTTGAGTGTGCAGTTCTTC.

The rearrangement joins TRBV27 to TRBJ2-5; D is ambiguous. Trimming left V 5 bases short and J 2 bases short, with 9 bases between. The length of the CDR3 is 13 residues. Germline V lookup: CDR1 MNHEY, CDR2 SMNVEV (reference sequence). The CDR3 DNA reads TGTGCCAGCAGTCCCTGGACGCAAGAGACCCAGTACTTC. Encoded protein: CASSPWTQETQYF.

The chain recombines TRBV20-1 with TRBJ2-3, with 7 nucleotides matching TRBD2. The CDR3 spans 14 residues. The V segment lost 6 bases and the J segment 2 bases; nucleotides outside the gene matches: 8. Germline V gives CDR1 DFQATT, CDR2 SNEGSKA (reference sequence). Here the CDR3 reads CSAPNGLDTDTQYF. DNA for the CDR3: TGCAGTGCCCCGAATGGACTAGACACAGATACGCAGTATTTT.

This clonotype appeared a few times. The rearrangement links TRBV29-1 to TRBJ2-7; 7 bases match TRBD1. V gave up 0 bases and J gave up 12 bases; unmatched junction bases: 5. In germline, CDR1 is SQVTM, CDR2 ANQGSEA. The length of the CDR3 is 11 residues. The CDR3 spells CSVEDQSGGYF. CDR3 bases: TGCAGCGTTGAAGATCAATCAGGGGGGTACTTC.

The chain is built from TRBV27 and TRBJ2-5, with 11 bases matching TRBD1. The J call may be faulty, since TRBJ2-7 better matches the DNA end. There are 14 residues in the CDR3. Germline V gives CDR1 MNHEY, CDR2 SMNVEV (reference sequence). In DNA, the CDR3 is TGTGCCAGCAGTTCCGGGGACAGGGGGAACGAGCAGTACTTC. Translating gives CASSSGDRGNEQYF.

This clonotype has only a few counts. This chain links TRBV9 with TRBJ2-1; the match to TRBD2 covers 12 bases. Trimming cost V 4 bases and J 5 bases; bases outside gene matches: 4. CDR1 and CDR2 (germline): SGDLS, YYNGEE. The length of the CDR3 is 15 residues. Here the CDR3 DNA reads TGTGCCAGCAGCATGAGGACTAGCGGGAACAATGAGCAGTTCTTC. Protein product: CASSMRTSGNNEQFF.